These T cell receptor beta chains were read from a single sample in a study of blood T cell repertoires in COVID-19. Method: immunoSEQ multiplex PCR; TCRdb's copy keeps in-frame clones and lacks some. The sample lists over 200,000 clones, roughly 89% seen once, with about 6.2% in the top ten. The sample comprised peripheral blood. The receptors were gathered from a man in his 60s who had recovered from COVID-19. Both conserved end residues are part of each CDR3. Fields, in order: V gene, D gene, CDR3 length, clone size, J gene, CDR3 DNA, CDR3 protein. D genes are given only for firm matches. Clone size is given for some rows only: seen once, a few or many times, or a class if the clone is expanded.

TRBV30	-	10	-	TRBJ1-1	TGTGCCTGGAGTGGAGGAGCAGCTTTCTTT	CAWSGGAAFF
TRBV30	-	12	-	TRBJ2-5	TGTGCCTGGAGTCGACAGCAAGAGACCCAGTACTTC	CAWSRQQETQYF
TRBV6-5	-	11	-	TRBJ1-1	TGTGCCAGCATCATGAACACTGAAGCTTTCTTT	CASIMNTEAFF
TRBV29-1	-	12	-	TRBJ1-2	TGCAGCGTTGTCGAGTCCGGCTATGGCTACACCTTC	CSVVESGYGYTF
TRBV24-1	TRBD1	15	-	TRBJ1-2	TGTGCCACCAGTGAGATAGGACAGGGGTTCTATGGCTACACCTTC	CATSEIGQGFYGYTF
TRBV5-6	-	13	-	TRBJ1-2	TGTGCCAGCCGACGGACAGTTCGGAATGGCTACACCTTC	CASRRTVRNGYTF
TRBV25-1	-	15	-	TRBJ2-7	TGTGCCAGCAGTGAATCTGGCGGACACTCCTACGAGCAGTACTTC	CASSESGGHSYEQYF
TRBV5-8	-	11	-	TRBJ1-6	TGTGCGGTGCCTAATAATTCACCCCTCCACTTT	CAVPNNSPLHF
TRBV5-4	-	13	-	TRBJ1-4	TGTGCCAGCAGCTGGAGGGGTGGTGAAAAACTGTTTTTT	CASSWRGGEKLFF
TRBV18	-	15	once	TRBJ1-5	TGTGCCAGCTCACCCGGCTCCGGGGGGCTTCAGCCCCAGCATTTT	CASSPGSGGLQPQHF
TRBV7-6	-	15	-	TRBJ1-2	TGTGCCAGCAGCTTAGTCTCGGCAGGGATACATGGCTACACCTTC	CASSLVSAGIHGYTF
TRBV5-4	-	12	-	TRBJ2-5	TGTGCCAGCAGCTTGGGGCTAGAGACCCAGTACTTC	CASSLGLETQYF
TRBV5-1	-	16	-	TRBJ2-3	TGCGCCAGCAGCTTTGCAGGCTCCCCGTCCACAGATACGCAGTATTTT	CASSFAGSPSTDTQYF
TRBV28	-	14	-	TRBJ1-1	TGTGCCAGCAGTAGAAGGGGCGGGAACACTGAAGCTTTCTTT	CASSRRGGNTEAFF
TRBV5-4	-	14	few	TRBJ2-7	TGTGCCAGCAGCTTGGATCAGGGCCCCTACGAGCAGTACTTC	CASSLDQGPYEQYF
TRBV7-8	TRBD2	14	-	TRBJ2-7	TGTGCCAGCAGCTTGCAGGGAGGGTTCTACGAGCAGTACTTC	CASSLQGGFYEQYF
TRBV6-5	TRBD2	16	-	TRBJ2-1	TGTGCCAGCAGTTACTCATTAGCGGGGGGGAACAATGAGCAGTTCTTC	CASSYSLAGGNNEQFF
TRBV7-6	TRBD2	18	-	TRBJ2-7	TGTGCCAGCAGCTTAGCAGCTACTAGCGGGGCCATTTCCTACGAGCAGTACTTC	CASSLAATSGAISYEQYF
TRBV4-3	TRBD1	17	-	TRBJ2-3	TGCGCCAGCAGCCAATCCCCCGGGACAGGGGGCGCAGATACGCAGTATTTT	CASSQSPGTGGADTQYF
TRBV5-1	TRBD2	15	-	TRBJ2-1	TGCGCCAGCAGCTTGAGTAGCGGGGGGGCCGACGAAGAGTTCTTC	CASSLSSGGADEEFF
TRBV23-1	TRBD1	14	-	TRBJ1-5	TGCGCCAGCAGAGCCGGACAGGGAGCTCAGCCCCAGCATTTT	CASRAGQGAQPQHF
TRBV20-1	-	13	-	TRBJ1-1	TGCAGTGCTAGTACGCAGAGGTTCACTGAAGCTTTCTTT	CSASTQRFTEAFF
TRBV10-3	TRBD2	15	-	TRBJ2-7	TGTGCCATCAGTCCCCCCCAGCGGGGCTCCTACGAGCAGTACTTC	CAISPPQRGSYEQYF
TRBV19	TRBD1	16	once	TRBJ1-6	TGTGCCAGTAGTATTCTTGGGGACAGGAAAAATTCACCCCTCCACTTT	CASSILGDRKNSPLHF
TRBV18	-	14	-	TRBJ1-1	TGTGCCAGCTCCCCCGGGGGGGCGGTCGCTGAAGCTTTCTTT	CASSPGGAVAEAFF